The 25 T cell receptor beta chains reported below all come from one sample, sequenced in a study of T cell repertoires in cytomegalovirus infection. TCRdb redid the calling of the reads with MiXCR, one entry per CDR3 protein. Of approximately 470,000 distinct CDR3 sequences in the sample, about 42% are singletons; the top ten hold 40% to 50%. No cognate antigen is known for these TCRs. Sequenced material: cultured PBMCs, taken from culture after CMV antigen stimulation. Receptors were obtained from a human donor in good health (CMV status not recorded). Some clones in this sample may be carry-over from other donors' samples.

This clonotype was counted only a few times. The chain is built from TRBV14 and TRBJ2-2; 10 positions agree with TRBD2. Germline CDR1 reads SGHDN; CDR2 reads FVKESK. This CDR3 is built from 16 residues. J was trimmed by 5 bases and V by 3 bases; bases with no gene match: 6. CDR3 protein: CASSHTALAGTGELFF. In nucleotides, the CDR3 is TGTGCCAGCAGCCATACAGCACTAGCGGGAACCGGGGAGCTGTTTTTT. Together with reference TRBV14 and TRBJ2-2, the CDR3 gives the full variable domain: EAGVTQFPSHSVIEKGQTVTLRCDPISGHDNLYWYRRVMGKEIKFLLHFVKESKQDESGMPNNRFLAERTGGTYSTLKVQPAELEDSGVYFCASSHTALAGTGELFFGEGSRLTVL.

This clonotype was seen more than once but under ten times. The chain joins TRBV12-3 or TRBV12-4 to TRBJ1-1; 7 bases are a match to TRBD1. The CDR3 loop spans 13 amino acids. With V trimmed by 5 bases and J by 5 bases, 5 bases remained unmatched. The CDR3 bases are TGTGCCAGCAGTCGATACAGGGGAACTGAAGCTTTCTTT. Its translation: CASSRYRGTEAFF.

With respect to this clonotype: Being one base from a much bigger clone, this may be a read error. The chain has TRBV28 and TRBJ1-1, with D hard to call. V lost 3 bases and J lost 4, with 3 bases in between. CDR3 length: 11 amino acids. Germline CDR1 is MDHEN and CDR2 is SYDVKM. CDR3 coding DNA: TGTGCCAGCAGTTTTGCCACTGAAGCTTTCTTT. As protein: CASSFATEAFF.

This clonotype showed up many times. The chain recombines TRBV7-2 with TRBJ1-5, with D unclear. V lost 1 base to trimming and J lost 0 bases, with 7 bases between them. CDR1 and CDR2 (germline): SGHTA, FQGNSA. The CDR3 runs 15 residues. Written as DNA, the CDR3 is TGTGCCAGCAGCTTAGAGGCAGCTAGCAATCAGCCCCAGCATTTT. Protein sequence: CASSLEAASNQPQHF.

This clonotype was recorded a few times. This CDR3 reads CASSLRPAGAAGELFF. In DNA form, the CDR3 reads TGTGCCAGCAGCTTGCGGCCAGCGGGGGCCGCCGGGGAGCTGTTTTTT. The chain joins TRBV7-6 to TRBJ2-2; 8 nucleotides match TRBD2. This CDR3 is built from 16 residues. J lost 6 bases, V lost 3 bases, and 9 bases had no gene match. In germline, CDR1 is SGHVS, CDR2 FNYEAQ.

CDR3 nucleotides: TGCGCCAGCAGCCCAGGGGTTTGGGTGGACACTGAAGCTTTCTTT. Encoded protein: CASSPGVWVDTEAFF. V and J are TRBV5-1 and TRBJ1-1; D perhaps matches TRBD1 (6 bases). Germline V gene data show CDR1 as SGHRS and CDR2 as YFSETQ. Trimming took 4 bases from V and 3 from J, leaving 16 bases between them. The length of the CDR3 is 15 residues.

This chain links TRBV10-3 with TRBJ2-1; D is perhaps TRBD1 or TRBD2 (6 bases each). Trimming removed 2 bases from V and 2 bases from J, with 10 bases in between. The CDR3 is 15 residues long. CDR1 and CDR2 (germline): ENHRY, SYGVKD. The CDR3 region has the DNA TGTGCCATCAGTGAGGGGGGGCACCCCTACAATGAGCAGTTCTTC. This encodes CAISEGGHPYNEQFF.

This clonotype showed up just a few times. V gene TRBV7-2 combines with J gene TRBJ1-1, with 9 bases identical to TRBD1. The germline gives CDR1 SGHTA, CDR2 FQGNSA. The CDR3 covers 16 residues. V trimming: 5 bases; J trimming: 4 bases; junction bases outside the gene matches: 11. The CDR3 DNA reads TGTGCCAGCAGCCCATTCCCGGGACAGGGTGGCACTGAAGCTTTCTTT. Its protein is CASSPFPGQGGTEAFF.

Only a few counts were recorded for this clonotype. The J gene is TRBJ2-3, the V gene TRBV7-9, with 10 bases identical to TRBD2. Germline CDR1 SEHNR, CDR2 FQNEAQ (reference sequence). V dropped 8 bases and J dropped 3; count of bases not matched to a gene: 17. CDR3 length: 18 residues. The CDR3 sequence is CASSAAGGPIALTDTQYF. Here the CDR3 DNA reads TGTGCCAGCTCAGCAGCGGGAGGGCCCATAGCCTTAACAGATACGCAGTATTTT.

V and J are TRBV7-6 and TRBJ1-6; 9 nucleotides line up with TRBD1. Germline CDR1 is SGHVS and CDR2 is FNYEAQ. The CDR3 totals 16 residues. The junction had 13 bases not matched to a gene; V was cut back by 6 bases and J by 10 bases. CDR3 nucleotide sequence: TGTGCCAGCAGTTCAGCGTGGGACAGGGTTTCCTCACCCCTCCACTTT. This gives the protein CASSSAWDRVSSPLHF.

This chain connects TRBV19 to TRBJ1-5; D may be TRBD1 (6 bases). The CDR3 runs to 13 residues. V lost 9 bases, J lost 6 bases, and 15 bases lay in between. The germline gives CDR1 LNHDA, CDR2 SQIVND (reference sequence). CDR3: CASNQGPGQPQHF. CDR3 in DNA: TGTGCCAGCAATCAGGGGCCGGGTCAGCCCCAGCATTTT.

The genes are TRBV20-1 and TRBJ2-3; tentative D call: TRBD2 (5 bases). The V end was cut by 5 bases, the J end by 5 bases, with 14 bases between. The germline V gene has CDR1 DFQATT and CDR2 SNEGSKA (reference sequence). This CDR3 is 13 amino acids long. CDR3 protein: CSAPQAGVDTQYF. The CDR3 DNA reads TGCAGTGCTCCCCAGGCCGGGGTAGATACGCAGTATTTT.

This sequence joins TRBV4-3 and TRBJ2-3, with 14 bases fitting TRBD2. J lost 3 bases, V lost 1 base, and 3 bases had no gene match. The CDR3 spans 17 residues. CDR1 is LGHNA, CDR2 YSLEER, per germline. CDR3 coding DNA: TGCGCCAGCAGCCAAGGGACTAGCGGGAGGTATACAGATACGCAGTATTTT. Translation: CASSQGTSGRYTDTQYF.

CDR3 nucleotide sequence: TGTGCCAGCAGCCAAGAACCTAATGAAAAACTGTTTTTT. Its protein is CASSQEPNEKLFF. The V and J genes are TRBV3-1 and TRBJ1-4; D is unclear. Germline V gene lookup returns CDR1 LGHDT and CDR2 YNNKEL (reference sequence). The CDR3 has 13 amino acids. V lost 0 bases to trimming and J lost 3 bases, with 2 bases between them.

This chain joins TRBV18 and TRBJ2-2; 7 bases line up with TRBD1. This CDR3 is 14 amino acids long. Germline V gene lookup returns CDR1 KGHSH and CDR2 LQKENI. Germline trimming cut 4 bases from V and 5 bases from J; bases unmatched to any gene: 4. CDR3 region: CASSRTGETGELFF. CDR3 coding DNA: TGTGCCAGCTCACGGACAGGAGAAACCGGGGAGCTGTTTTTT.

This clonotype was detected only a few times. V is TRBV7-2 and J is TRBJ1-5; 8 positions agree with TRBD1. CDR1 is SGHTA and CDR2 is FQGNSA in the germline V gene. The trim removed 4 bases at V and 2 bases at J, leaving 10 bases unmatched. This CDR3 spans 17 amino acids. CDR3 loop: CASSSGQGGGGNQPQHF. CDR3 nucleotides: TGTGCCAGCAGCTCCGGACAGGGAGGAGGAGGCAATCAGCCCCAGCATTTT.

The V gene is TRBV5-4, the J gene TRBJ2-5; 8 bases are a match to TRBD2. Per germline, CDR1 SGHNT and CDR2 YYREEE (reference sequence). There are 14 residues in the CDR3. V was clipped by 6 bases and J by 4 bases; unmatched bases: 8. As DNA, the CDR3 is TGTGCCAGCACCCGGGGGGGCGCCGTAGAGACCCAGTACTTC. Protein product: CASTRGGAVETQYF.

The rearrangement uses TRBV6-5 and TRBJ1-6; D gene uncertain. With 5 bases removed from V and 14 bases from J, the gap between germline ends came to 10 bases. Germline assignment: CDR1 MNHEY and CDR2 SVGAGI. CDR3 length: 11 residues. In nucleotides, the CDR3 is TGTGCCAGCAGTGATGGAAGGTCCCTCCACTTT. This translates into CASSDGRSLHF.

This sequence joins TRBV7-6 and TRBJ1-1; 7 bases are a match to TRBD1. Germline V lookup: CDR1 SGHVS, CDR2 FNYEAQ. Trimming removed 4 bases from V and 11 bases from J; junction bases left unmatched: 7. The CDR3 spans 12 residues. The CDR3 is CASSWGGQKAFF. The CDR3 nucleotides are TGTGCCAGCAGCTGGGGGGGACAGAAGGCTTTCTTT.

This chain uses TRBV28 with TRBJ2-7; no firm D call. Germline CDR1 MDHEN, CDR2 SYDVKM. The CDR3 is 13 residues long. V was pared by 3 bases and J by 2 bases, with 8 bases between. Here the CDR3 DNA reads TGTGCCAGCAGTTTGCAGAGTACCTACGAGCAGTACTTC. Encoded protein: CASSLQSTYEQYF.

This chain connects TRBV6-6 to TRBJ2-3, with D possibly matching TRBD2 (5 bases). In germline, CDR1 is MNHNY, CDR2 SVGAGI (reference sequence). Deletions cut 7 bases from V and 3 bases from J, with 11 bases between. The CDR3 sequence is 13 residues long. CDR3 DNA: TGTGCCAGCACCAACCCGGGAACAGATACGCAGTATTTT. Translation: CASTNPGTDTQYF.

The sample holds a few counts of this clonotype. Written as DNA, the CDR3 is TGTGCCAGCAGGTCAACCAATGAGCAGTTCTTC. Protein sequence: CASRSTNEQFF. The rearrangement links TRBV28 to TRBJ2-1; D gene unclear. Trimming left V 6 bases short and J 6 bases short, with 6 bases between. Germline-derived CDR1 and CDR2 are MDHEN and SYDVKM. This CDR3 has 11 amino acids.

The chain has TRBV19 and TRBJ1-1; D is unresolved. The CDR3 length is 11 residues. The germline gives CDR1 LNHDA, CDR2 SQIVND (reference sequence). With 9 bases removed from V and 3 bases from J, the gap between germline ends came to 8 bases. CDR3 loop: CASQQDTEAFF. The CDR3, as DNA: TGTGCCAGCCAGCAGGACACTGAAGCTTTCTTT.

CDR3 nucleotides: TGTGCCAGCAGCTTCGGCGGGGAAAATAATGGCTACACCTTC. It encodes CASSFGGENNGYTF. The chain combines TRBV7-9 with TRBJ1-2; no firm D call. V gave up 3 bases and J gave up 6 bases, with 14 bases separating them. The CDR3 is made up of 14 amino acids. Germline V gene sequence: CDR1 SEHNR, CDR2 FQNEAQ (reference sequence).

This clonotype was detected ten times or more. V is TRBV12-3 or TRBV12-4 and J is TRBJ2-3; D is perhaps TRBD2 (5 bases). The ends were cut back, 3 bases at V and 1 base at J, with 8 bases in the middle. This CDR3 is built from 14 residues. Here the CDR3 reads CASSFKGGTDTQYF. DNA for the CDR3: TGTGCCAGCAGTTTCAAGGGAGGCACAGATACGCAGTATTTT.